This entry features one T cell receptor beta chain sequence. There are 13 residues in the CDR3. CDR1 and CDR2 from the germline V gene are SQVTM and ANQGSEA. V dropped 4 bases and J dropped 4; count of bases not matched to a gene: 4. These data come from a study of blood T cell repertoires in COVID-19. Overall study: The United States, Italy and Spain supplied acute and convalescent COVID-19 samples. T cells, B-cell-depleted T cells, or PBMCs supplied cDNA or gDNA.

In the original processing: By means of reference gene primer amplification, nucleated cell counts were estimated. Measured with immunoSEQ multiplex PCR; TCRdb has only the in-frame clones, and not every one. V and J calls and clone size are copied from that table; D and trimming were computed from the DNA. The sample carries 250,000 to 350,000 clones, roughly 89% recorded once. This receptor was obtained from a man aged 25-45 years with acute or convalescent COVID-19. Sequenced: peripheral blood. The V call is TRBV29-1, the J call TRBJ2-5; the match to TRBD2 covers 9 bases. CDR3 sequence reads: CSVGLAGRETQYF. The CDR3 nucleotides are TGCAGCGTTGGGCTAGCGGGACGAGAGACCCAGTACTTC.